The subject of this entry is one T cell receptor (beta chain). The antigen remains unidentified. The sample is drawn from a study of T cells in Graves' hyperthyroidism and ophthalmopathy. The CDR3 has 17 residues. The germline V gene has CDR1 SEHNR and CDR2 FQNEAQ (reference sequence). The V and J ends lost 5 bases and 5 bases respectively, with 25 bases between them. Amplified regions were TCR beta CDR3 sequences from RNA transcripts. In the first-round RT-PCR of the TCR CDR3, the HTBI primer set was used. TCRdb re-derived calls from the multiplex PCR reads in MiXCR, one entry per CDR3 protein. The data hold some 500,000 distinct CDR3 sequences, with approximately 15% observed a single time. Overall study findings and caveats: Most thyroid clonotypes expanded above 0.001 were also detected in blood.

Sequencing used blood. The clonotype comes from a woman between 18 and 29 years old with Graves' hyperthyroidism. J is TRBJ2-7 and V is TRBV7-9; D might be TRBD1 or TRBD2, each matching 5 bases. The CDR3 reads CASSQSTGLVGENEQYV. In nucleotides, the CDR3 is TGTGCCAGCAGCCAGAGTACCGGACTCGTAGGGGAAAACGAGCAGTACGTC.